The next 27 T cell receptor beta chains were all read from a single sample in a study of cytomegalovirus exposure and HLA in healthy donors. Researchers ran the PCR with 60 Vbeta and 13 Jbeta primers. Libraries were prepared by immunoSEQ multiplex PCR; TCRdb keeps only in-frame clonotypes and omits some of them. Found here are 160,000 or so clones, 80% of them singletons; the top ten hold around 6.5%. The sequencing input was PBMCs. All receptors derive from a male donor in good health and CMV-seropositive.

This sequence joins TRBV29-1 and TRBJ2-5; 10 bases fit TRBD2. The V gene end was trimmed by 5 bases and the J gene end by 5 bases; junction bases not matched to a gene: 8. The CDR3 loop spans 14 amino acids. In germline, CDR1 is SQVTM, CDR2 ANQGSEA. The CDR3 nucleotides read TGCAGCGTTAGCGGGAGGGCTTCTGGGGAGACCCAGTACTTC. Translated: CSVSGRASGETQYF.

This chain joins TRBV6-5 and TRBJ1-1; 11 positions match TRBD1. Trimming took 6 bases from V and 5 from J; bases not matched to a gene: 8. The CDR3 spans 15 residues. Germline CDR1 and CDR2: MNHEY and SVGAGI. The CDR3: CASSPGQGVWTEAFF. As DNA, the CDR3 is TGTGCCAGCAGCCCGGGACAGGGGGTATGGACTGAAGCTTTCTTT.

The rearrangement uses TRBV30 and TRBJ1-2; D not resolved. Germline CDR1 is GTSNPN and CDR2 is SVGIG (reference sequence). Trimming removed 0 bases at V and 3 bases at J, with 5 bases between. CDR3 length: 12 amino acids. This CDR3 reads CAWSVHHYGYTF. The CDR3 DNA is TGTGCCTGGAGTGTACACCACTATGGCTACACCTTC. Full variable domain (outside the CDR3, taken from reference TRBV30 and TRBJ1-2): SQTIHQWPATLVQPVGSPLSLECTVEGTSNPNLYWYRQAAGRGLQLLFYSVGIGQISSEVPQNLSASRPQDRQFILSSKKLLLSDSGFYLCAWSVHHYGYTFGSGTRLTVV.

This chain joins TRBV5-1 and TRBJ2-1; tentative D call: TRBD2 (6 bases). V lost 0 bases and J lost 3, with 13 bases in between. Germline loops: CDR1 SGHRS, CDR2 YFSETQ. The CDR3 consists of 16 residues. CDR3 bases: TGCGCCAGCAGCTTGGGCATGCGGGGTAACTACAATGAGCAGTTCTTC. Encoded protein: CASSLGMRGNYNEQFF. Combining the CDR3 with reference TRBV5-1 and TRBJ2-1 gives the whole variable domain KAGVTQTPRYLIKTRGQQVTLSCSPISGHRSVSWYQQTPGQGLQFLFEYFSETQRNKGNFPGRFSGRQFSNSRSEMNVSTLELGDSALYLCASSLGMRGNYNEQFFGPGTRLTVL.

The J gene is TRBJ1-4, the V gene TRBV19; D might be TRBD1 (6 bases). The CDR3 loop spans 12 amino acids. Germline CDR1 and CDR2: LNHDA and SQIVND (reference sequence). Trimming left V 5 bases short and J 12 bases short, with 13 bases between. Here the CDR3 DNA reads TGTGCCAGTAGTCCCAGGGGTAGGGAACTGTTTTTT. Its translation is CASSPRGRELFF.

V and J are TRBV5-5 and TRBJ2-7; tentative D call: TRBD1 (5 bases). Germline CDR1 is SGHKS and CDR2 is YYEKEE (reference sequence). V lost 1 base to trimming and J lost 4 bases, with 15 bases between them. The CDR3 extends over 15 amino acids. CDR3 region: CASSLYSRQYYEQYF. DNA for the CDR3: TGTGCCAGCAGCTTGTATTCACGACAGTATTACGAGCAGTACTTC.

V gene TRBV7-2 combines with J gene TRBJ1-5; D remains unclear. Trimming removed 5 bases at V and 6 bases at J, with 14 bases between. This CDR3 has 14 residues. CDR1 SGHTA and CDR2 FQGNSA come from the germline V gene. The CDR3 DNA reads TGTGCCAGCAGCCCCCCAAATCCGGGTCAGCCCCAGCATTTT. It translates to CASSPPNPGQPQHF.

This clone showed up just once. CDR3 loop: CASSQGLRVGLEQYF. CDR3 in DNA: TGCGCCAGCAGCCAAGGATTGCGGGTGGGTCTCGAGCAGTACTTC. The chain recombines TRBV4-1 with TRBJ2-5, with D possibly matching TRBD2 (5 bases). The better agreement between TRBJ2-7 and the DNA end casts doubt on the J call. Germline V CDR1 and CDR2: MGHRA, YSYEKL. The CDR3 has 15 residues.

This sequence joins TRBV29-1 and TRBJ2-1; D is ambiguous. V dropped 4 bases and J dropped 5 bases, with 6 bases sitting between them. Germline V gene lookup returns CDR1 SQVTM and CDR2 ANQGSEA. CDR3 length: 11 residues. The CDR3 spells CSVGGNNEQFF. CDR3 DNA sequence: TGCAGCGTTGGCGGAAACAATGAGCAGTTCTTC.

The genes are TRBV4-3 and TRBJ2-2, with 13 bases that match TRBD2. The germline V gene has CDR1 LGHNA and CDR2 YSLEER. This CDR3 contains 18 residues. Unmatched junction bases numbered 12, after V lost 4 bases and J lost 7 bases. The CDR3 spells CASSLSPLAGGPGGELFF. CDR3 bases: TGCGCCAGCAGCCTTTCCCCACTAGCGGGAGGGCCGGGCGGGGAGCTGTTTTTT.

The CDR3 region is CASSLSGRAYVGELFF. As DNA, the CDR3 is TGTGCCAGCAGCTTATCCGGGAGGGCCTACGTCGGGGAGCTGTTTTTT. The chain joins TRBV11-3 to TRBJ2-2; 8 bases map to TRBD2. Germline values: CDR1 SGHNT, CDR2 YENEEA. J lost 7 bases, V lost 2 bases, and 9 bases had no gene match. The CDR3 is 16 amino acids.

This chain links TRBV30 with TRBJ2-7; 9 positions match TRBD1. The CDR3 runs 12 residues. CDR1 and CDR2 from the germline V gene are GTSNPN and SVGIG (reference sequence). With V trimmed by 8 bases and J by 2 bases, 4 bases remained unmatched. CDR3 nucleotide sequence: TGTGCCACCCGACAGGGGGCCTACGAGCAGTACTTC. As protein: CATRQGAYEQYF.

This sequence joins TRBV11-2 and TRBJ2-7; D not certain. Germline V gene lookup returns CDR1 SGHAT and CDR2 FQNNGV. This CDR3 spans 15 amino acids. V was pared by 0 bases and J by 0 bases, with 9 bases between. The CDR3 nucleotides read TGTGCCAGCAGCTTAGACGAGCTGAGCTCCTACGAGCAGTACTTC. As protein: CASSLDELSSYEQYF.

This CDR3 reads CASSLTNYEQYF. CDR3 nucleotides: TGTGCCAGCAGCTTAACAAACTACGAGCAGTACTTC. The rearrangement joins TRBV11-2 to TRBJ2-7; no clear D. The CDR3 has 12 residues. The V gene lost 2 bases and the J gene lost 3 bases, with 5 bases spanning the gap. Germline-derived CDR1 and CDR2 are SGHAT and FQNNGV.

The V and J genes are TRBV5-1 and TRBJ2-3; 16 bases are shared with TRBD2. With V trimmed by 1 base and J by 4 bases, 3 bases remained unmatched. CDR3 length: 17 amino acids. Germline-derived CDR1 and CDR2 are SGHRS and YFSETQ. The CDR3 is CASSLMGLAGGPDTQYF. In DNA form, the CDR3 reads TGCGCCAGCAGCTTGATGGGACTAGCGGGAGGGCCAGATACGCAGTATTTT. The variable domain in full, completed from reference TRBV5-1 and TRBJ2-3, reads KAGVTQTPRYLIKTRGQQVTLSCSPISGHRSVSWYQQTPGQGLQFLFEYFSETQRNKGNFPGRFSGRQFSNSRSEMNVSTLELGDSALYLCASSLMGLAGGPDTQYFGPGTRLTVL.

The chain recombines TRBV28 with TRBJ2-5, with 10 bases identical to TRBD2. Germline CDR1 reads MDHEN; CDR2 reads SYDVKM. The CDR3 length is 16 residues. Trimming at V came to 4 bases and at J to 2 bases, leaving 7 bases not matched to a gene. CDR3 coding DNA: TGTGCCAGCAGTTATAGTGGACTAGCGGATCAAGAGACCCAGTACTTC. Amino acid sequence: CASSYSGLADQETQYF.

This chain connects TRBV11-2 to TRBJ2-5; D is uncertain. The DNA end is more similar to TRBJ2-7, so the J call may be wrong. The CDR3 has 13 amino acids. Germline V gene lookup returns CDR1 SGHAT and CDR2 FQNNGV. CDR3 in amino acids: CASSLDASYEQYF. The CDR3 DNA sequence: TGTGCCAGCAGCTTAGATGCATCCTACGAGCAGTACTTC.

The chain employs TRBV5-6 and TRBJ2-7; possibly TRBD2 for D (6 bases). There are 14 residues in the CDR3. V was trimmed by 0 bases and J by 5 bases, leaving 12 bases between them. Germline CDR1 and CDR2: SGHDT and YYEEEE. The CDR3 DNA reads TGTGCCAGCAGCTTGGTTCGGAGCGGGCACGAGCAGTACTTC. Residues: CASSLVRSGHEQYF.

The chain combines TRBV7-9 with TRBJ1-2, with D unresolved. Germline-derived CDR1 and CDR2 are SEHNR and FQNEAQ (reference sequence). V lost 6 bases to trimming and J lost 6 bases, with 11 bases between them. This CDR3 comprises 12 residues. The CDR3 nucleotides are TGTGCCAGCAGTCCAGAGGGAGATGGCTACACCTTC. It is translated as CASSPEGDGYTF.

The CDR3 region is CASSRDRSNEKLFF. The CDR3 DNA reads TGCGCCAGCAGCAGGGACAGATCGAATGAAAAACTGTTTTTT. The rearrangement joins TRBV5-1 to TRBJ1-4; 7 bases are a match to TRBD1. Germline CDR1 reads SGHRS; CDR2 reads YFSETQ. J lost 5 bases, V lost 4 bases, and 5 bases had no gene match. The CDR3 has 14 amino acids.

The V call is TRBV4-2, the J call TRBJ2-3; TRBD2 matches at 13 bases. J gave up 3 bases and V 0 bases, and 6 bases lay outside the gene matches. Per germline, CDR1 LGHNA and CDR2 YNFKEQ. There are 18 residues in the CDR3. CDR3 bases: TGTGCCAGCAGCCAAGATGGGAGGACTAGCGGGAGAACAGATACGCAGTATTTT. Translated, it gives CASSQDGRTSGRTDTQYF.

J is TRBJ2-1 and V is TRBV5-1; 9 bases fit TRBD1. This CDR3 has 17 amino acids. V dropped 2 bases and J dropped 0; count of bases not matched to a gene: 6. Germline-derived CDR1 and CDR2 are SGHRS and YFSETQ. CDR3 loop: CASSFRQGVSSYNEQFF. DNA for the CDR3: TGCGCCAGCAGCTTTCGACAGGGGGTGAGCTCCTACAATGAGCAGTTCTTC.

This rearrangement joins TRBV27 to TRBJ1-3; weak D call: TRBD1 (5 bases). CDR1 and CDR2 (germline): MNHEY, SMNVEV (reference sequence). The CDR3 runs 15 residues. With 5 bases removed from V and 0 bases from J, the gap between germline ends came to 11 bases. CDR3 nucleotides: TGTGCCAGCAGTGCGGCACAGGTCTCTGGAAACACCATATATTTT. It translates to CASSAAQVSGNTIYF.

This chain joins TRBV6-1 and TRBJ2-2; 12 bases are shared with TRBD2. The CDR3 runs 15 residues. In germline, CDR1 is MNHNS, CDR2 SASEGT. With 7 bases clipped from V and 6 bases from J, the junction kept 6 bases outside the gene matches. CDR3: CASTRLAGEAGELFF. The DNA for the CDR3 is TGTGCCAGCACCAGACTAGCGGGAGAGGCCGGGGAGCTGTTTTTT.

This clone was seen only a few times. V gene TRBV19 combines with J gene TRBJ2-1; D possibly corresponds to TRBD2 (6 bases). The length of the CDR3 is 14 residues. CDR1 is LNHDA, CDR2 SQIVND, per germline (reference sequence). Trimming removed 9 bases at V and 4 bases at J, with 16 bases between. In DNA form, the CDR3 reads TGTGCCAGCGGGCCCACTAGCAGGTACAATGAGCAGTTCTTC. Its protein is CASGPTSRYNEQFF.

The rearrangement uses TRBV7-9 and TRBJ1-6, with D uncertain. V was cut by 3 bases and J by 7 bases, with 7 bases left in between. Per germline, CDR1 SEHNR and CDR2 FQNEAQ (reference sequence). The CDR3 has 13 amino acids. The CDR3 DNA reads TGTGCCAGCAGCTTGCTAGTGAATTCACCCCTCCACTTT. Its protein product is CASSLLVNSPLHF. The full variable domain, its missing parts supplied by reference TRBV7-9 and TRBJ1-6, is DTGVSQNPRHKITKRGQNVTFRCDPISEHNRLYWYRQTLGQGPEFLTYFQNEAQLEKSRLLSDRFSAERPKGSFSTLEIQRTEQGDSAMYLCASSLLVNSPLHFGNGTRLTVT.

The gene calls are TRBV18 and TRBJ2-7; D might be TRBD2 (5 bases). This CDR3 comprises 13 residues. V gave up 8 bases and J gave up 5 bases, with 16 bases separating them. Germline V gives CDR1 KGHSH, CDR2 LQKENI. CDR3 sequence: CASTRQGGHEQYF. The CDR3 DNA reads as TGTGCCAGCACAAGGCAAGGAGGCCACGAGCAGTACTTC.